This TCR beta chain appears in the sequencing data of a study of OX40 agonist ivuxolimab in advanced cancers. For context, the study as a whole: The costimulatory receptor OX40 (CD134) was targeted by ivuxolimab, a fully human IgG2 agonistic monoclonal antibody. Intravenous ivuxolimab was administered to patients every 2 weeks at six dose levels: 0.01, 0.1, 0.3, 1.5, 3 and 10 mg/kg. Of the 52 patients in dose escalation, about 20 had hepatocellular carcinoma, around 15 had melanoma, 9 had renal cell carcinoma and 9 had head and neck cancer. The dose-escalation cohort was 80% to 90% male with a mean age of approximately 60 years, ranging from about 23 to 85. Prior anti-PD-1, anti-PD-L1 or anti-CTLA-4 therapy was permitted, and approximately 42% of dose-escalation patients had received checkpoint inhibitors. Partial responses were achieved by three dose-escalation patients, of whom one had hepatocellular carcinoma and two had cutaneous melanoma. Peripheral TCRbeta sequencing aimed to test whether ivuxolimab altered TCR sequence diversity and caused clonal T-cell expansion. The monotherapy dose-escalation portion (N ≈ 56 patients) of the phase I ivuxolimab trial is reported in the paper. Paper-wide results and their limitations: Low levels of normalized T-cell clonal expansion were also seen in some patients who did not respond. The antigen specificity of the peripheral T cells that underwent clonal expansion was not determined. At doses of 0.1 to 3.0 mg/kg, clonal expansion of both CD4+ and CD8+ blood T cells was observed from baseline to week 6. Partial responders in the 0.1-3.0 mg/kg groups had among the lowest normalized peripheral clonal expansion, especially among CD8+ T cells. After ivuxolimab, more expanded clones were found on average in CD8+ T cells than in CD4+ T cells.

On this clone: No cognate antigen has been identified for it. Base qualities are not provided; no much larger clone lies one nucleotide away.

Genomic DNA was isolated from the sorted cells so that the TCRbeta CDR3 region could be sequenced. TCRbeta CDR3 regions were sequenced using the immunoSEQ Assay. Imported from immuneACCESS, the table was reduced by TCRdb to in-frame sequences with V and J called. These copies leave out some clones; in studies compared against another copy, an unresolved V gene accounts for under half, and the cause of the remainder is not known. This sample has approximately 70,000 clones in its table, and around 90% of those were observed once. The ten largest clones add up to 0.86% of the sample. Patients with autoimmune disease history or receiving systemic immunosuppression were excluded from the trial. Peripheral blood for TCR sequencing was drawn from every dose cohort at baseline, at cycle 4 day 1 and at cycle 7 day 1. Samples came from an open-label, multicenter, first-in-human phase I dose-escalation trial of ivuxolimab. Adults with locally advanced or metastatic melanoma, renal cell, hepatocellular, or head and neck squamous cell carcinoma were enrolled in the trial. CD4+ and CD8+ T cells were sorted separately from peripheral blood before TCR sequencing.

This clonotype was obtained from an adult with an advanced solid tumor such as melanoma, head and neck, liver or kidney cancer. The specimen was CD4+ or CD8+ T cells sorted from blood, collected in a trial of the OX40 agonist ivuxolimab.

In nucleotides, the sequence is TGTGCCAGCAGCCTTCGACCCGACGGCTCCTACAATGAGCAGTTCTTC. Its coded protein is CASSLRPDGSYNEQFF. The sequence is built from TRBV11-2 and TRBJ2-1; no D gene is confidently identified. Reading from cysteine to phenylalanine, the CDR3 counts 16 amino acids. The kept DNA is CDR3 alone, 48 bases in frame from the first base. CDR1 is given as SGHAT and CDR2 as FQNNGV, both from the germline V gene. V gives up 5 bases and J gives up 0 bases, and the segment between their germline ends measures 14 bases.